This T cell receptor beta chain was profiled in a study of blood T cell repertoires in COVID-19 (dated by TCRdb to 2019 to 2021). Regarding the research as a whole: Samples covering the acute and convalescent phases of COVID-19 were provided by collaborators in the United States, Italy and Spain. HLA class I and class II types, where available, came from metadata supplied by the sample provider rather than from assay-based typing. A de-identified subject ID, COVID-19 status, age in years and sex were almost always included in the sample metadata. The repertoires were made available in a free public database intended to serve as a resource for research on the immune response to SARS-CoV-2. The samples were drawn from two sources: the first 160 participants of the ongoing ImmuneRACE study, and 1,254 subjects contributed by 6 global collaborators. The material from the prospective study consisted of cDNA or gDNA derived from T cells, B-cell-depleted T cells, or PBMCs. The dataset comprised deeply sampled blood TCRbeta repertoires from subjects exposed to, actively infected with, or recovered from COVID-19. Results and caveats for the whole study, not just this receptor: The amount of clinical and demographic metadata varied by source and participant and was provided uncurated.

The immunoSEQ Assay, a bias-controlled multiplex PCR, was used to amplify TCRbeta CDR3 regions from genomic DNA. On the study's bioinformatics: Nucleated cell counts per sample were estimated from amplification of reference gene primers within the assay. To quantify the absolute abundance of each unique TCRbeta CDR3 rearrangement, sequence reads were collapsed and filtered. For each sample, productive Simpson clonality was calculated as the square root of Simpson's diversity index across productive rearrangements. Sourced from immuneACCESS, this table was stored by TCRdb with only in-frame sequences that have V and J called. A share of the clones is absent; for the studies checked, an unresolved V gene accounts for under half, and the remainder has no known explanation. V, J and clone size are those of that table, while D and trimming were read from the DNA. In all, the sample holds nearly 55,000 clones, and 85% to 90% of those were seen once. The top ten clones comprise approximately 12% of the sample.

Ends trimmed: V by 5 bases, J by 6 bases; bases unmatched to a gene: 7. The CDR3 has 14 amino acids, counting the end cysteine and phenylalanine. Only the CDR3 portion is preserved as DNA: 42 bases, with reading frame beginning at the first base. The germline V gene (reference sequence) specifies LNHNV as CDR1 and YYDKDF as CDR2. Each collaborating institution followed its own protocols to collect whole blood in K2EDTA tubes. Collaborator samples were shipped for TCRbeta analysis as frozen whole blood, isolated PBMCs, or DNA extracted from either sample type. This clone was counted between two and nine times. No antigen is known for it. Within one base of it there is no much larger clone, and no base qualities were kept.

The sample comprised peripheral blood. This TCR was recovered from an older man with active COVID-19. The chain is made from TRBV15 and TRBJ2-7; a stretch of 10 junction bases matches TRBD2. The DNA is TGTGCCACCAGCGAGCGGGGGGGCTGGGGCGAGCAGTACTTC. It translates to CATSERGGWGEQYF.